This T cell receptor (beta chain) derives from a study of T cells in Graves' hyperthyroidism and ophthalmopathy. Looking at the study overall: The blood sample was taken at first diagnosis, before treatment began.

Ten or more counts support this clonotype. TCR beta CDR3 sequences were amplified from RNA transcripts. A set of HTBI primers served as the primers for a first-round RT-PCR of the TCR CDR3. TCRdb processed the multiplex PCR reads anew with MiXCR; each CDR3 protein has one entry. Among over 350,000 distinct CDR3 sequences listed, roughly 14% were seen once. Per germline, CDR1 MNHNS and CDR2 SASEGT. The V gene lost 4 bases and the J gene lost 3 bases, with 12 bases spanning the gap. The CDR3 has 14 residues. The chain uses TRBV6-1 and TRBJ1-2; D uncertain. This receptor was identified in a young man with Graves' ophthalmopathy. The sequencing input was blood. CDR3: CASSGNYLHYGYTF. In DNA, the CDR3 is TGTGCCAGCAGTGGAAACTATTTGCACTATGGCTACACCTTC.